The 32 T cell receptor beta chains given below trace back to one sample, sequenced in a study of sequential checkpoint blockade in melanoma (dated by TCRdb to the late 2010s). This specimen's treatment or condition label, per the study, means: randomized to nivolumab then ipilimumab (arm A) or the reverse (arm B). The library relied on the immunoSEQ multiplex PCR assay. TCRdb carries this immuneACCESS record with in-frame sequences only. Its versions omit some clonotypes, under half of them owing to an unresolved V gene in the studies checked, with the rest unexplained. This sample gives fewer than 25,000 clones in total; around 65% of them show up just once. The top ten clonotypes cover around 19% of the sample. The sample was CD8+ T cells sorted from blood (inferred from file names), taken from a patient given nivolumab and ipilimumab in sequence. All receptors come from a human donor with melanoma.

The chain is built from TRBV5-1 and TRBJ2-1; TRBD2 matches at 12 bases. V shed 4 bases, J shed 6 bases, and the junction held 5 bases outside the gene matches. The CDR3 is 15 amino acids. The germline gives CDR1 SGHRS, CDR2 YFSETQ. The CDR3 bases are TGCGCCAGCAGCCACACTAGCGGGGGGACCAATGAGCAGTTCTTC. It is translated as CASSHTSGGTNEQFF.

In its sample, this clone was seen a few times. Other DNA sequences from this sample encode an identical CDR3 as well. The chain is built from TRBV15 and TRBJ1-1, with D possibly being TRBD1 (6 bases). Trimming took off 0 bases at V and 4 bases at J, with 12 bases between the two ends. The length of the CDR3 is 15 residues. Germline lookup yields CDR1 LNHNV and CDR2 YYDKDF (reference sequence). CDR3 region: CATSRDRGGGTEAFF. The CDR3 DNA reads as TGTGCCACCAGCAGAGATCGAGGGGGGGGCACTGAAGCTTTCTTT. The entire variable domain, with the rest obtained from reference TRBV15 and TRBJ1-1, is as follows: DAMVIQNPRYQVTQFGKPVTLSCSQTLNHNVMYWYQQKSSQAPKLLFHYYDKDFNNEADTPDNFQSRRPNTSFCFLDIRSPGLGDTAMYLCATSRDRGGGTEAFFGQGTRLTVV.

Only a few counts were recorded for this clone. This sequence joins TRBV2 and TRBJ2-7; 8 bases align to TRBD1. CDR1 is SNHLY and CDR2 is FYNNEI in the germline V gene. The length of the CDR3 is 13 residues. Trimming cost V 6 bases and J 0 bases; bases outside gene matches: 1. The CDR3, as DNA: TGTGCCAGCAGAGACAGGGGCTCCTACGAGCAGTACGTC. This gives the protein CASRDRGSYEQYV.

This chain uses TRBV6-1 with TRBJ2-2, with D tentatively TRBD2 (5 bases). Trimming pared 9 bases from V and 7 bases from J, leaving 9 bases between. CDR3 length equals 11 residues. CDR1 and CDR2 from the germline V gene are MNHNS and SASEGT. The CDR3 sequence is CASGAGGELFF. The CDR3 DNA sequence: TGTGCCAGTGGTGCGGGCGGGGAGCTGTTTTTT.

This clone was found a few times. V usage is TRBV5-1 and J usage is TRBJ1-6; D perhaps matches TRBD1 (6 bases). Germline lookup yields CDR1 SGHRS and CDR2 YFSETQ. Trimming took off 4 bases at V and 8 bases at J, with 22 bases between the two ends. The CDR3 consists of 17 residues. CDR3 region: CASSPQNSRGMDSPLHF. As DNA, the CDR3 is TGCGCCAGCAGCCCCCAAAATAGTAGGGGGATGGATTCACCCCTCCACTTT.

V usage is TRBV27 and J usage is TRBJ2-1; tentative D call: TRBD1 (5 bases). V was trimmed by 4 bases and J by 0 bases, leaving 13 bases between them. The CDR3 is made up of 16 amino acids. Germline loops: CDR1 MNHEY, CDR2 SMNVEV (reference sequence). CDR3 DNA: TGTGCCAGCAGTTCCCCGACAGTAGCCTCCTACAATGAGCAGTTCTTC. Protein: CASSSPTVASYNEQFF.

In this sample, this clone turned up a few times. This rearrangement joins TRBV14 to TRBJ1-2; 7 bases line up with TRBD1. The CDR3 covers 15 residues. Trimming cost V 4 bases and J 4 bases; bases outside gene matches: 9. CDR1 is SGHDN, CDR2 FVKESK, per germline. CDR3 bases: TGTGCCAGCAGCCTCAAACAGGGGACGTCCTATGGCTACACCTTC. It specifies CASSLKQGTSYGYTF.

The V gene is TRBV5-1, the J gene TRBJ2-3; 8 nucleotides match TRBD2. Germline loops: CDR1 SGHRS, CDR2 YFSETQ. After removal of 5 bases from V and 4 bases from J, the junction contained 21 bases not matched to a gene. This CDR3 has 19 residues. The CDR3: CASRGRGSGEHVVADTQYF. In DNA, the CDR3 is TGCGCCAGCAGGGGGAGGGGTAGCGGGGAGCACGTTGTAGCAGATACGCAGTATTTT. Full variable domain (missing parts from reference TRBV5-1 and TRBJ2-3): KAGVTQTPRYLIKTRGQQVTLSCSPISGHRSVSWYQQTPGQGLQFLFEYFSETQRNKGNFPGRFSGRQFSNSRSEMNVSTLELGDSALYLCASRGRGSGEHVVADTQYFGPGTRLTVL.

With respect to this clone: The junction and the germline gene differ at one end; a read error may be behind it. The chain employs TRBV5-1 and TRBJ1-2, with 7 positions matching TRBD1. The length of the CDR3 is 14 residues. Germline CDR1 SGHRS, CDR2 YFSETQ. CDR3 coding DNA: TGTGCCAGCAGCTTGGGGGACAGTATCCATGGCTACACCTTC. Translating it yields CASSLGDSIHGYTF.

The rearrangement joins TRBV28 to TRBJ2-5; TRBD2 aligns across 7 bases. This CDR3 contains 15 residues. Losses at the gene ends were 2 bases for V and 1 base for J; bases not matched to a gene: 4. The germline V gene has CDR1 MDHEN and CDR2 SYDVKM. The CDR3 sequence: CASSLKGGSQETQYF. CDR3 bases: TGTGCCAGCAGTTTAAAGGGAGGGTCCCAAGAGACCCAGTACTTC.

This rearrangement joins TRBV4-1 to TRBJ1-2, with D unresolved. The CDR3 runs to 13 residues. V lost 4 bases and J 8 bases, leaving 14 bases between the germline ends. CDR1 MGHRA and CDR2 YSYEKL come from the germline V gene. This chain's CDR3 is CASSRGLDGGYTF. The CDR3 bases are TGCGCCAGCAGCCGTGGACTGGACGGGGGCTACACCTTC.

The V and J genes are TRBV6-5 and TRBJ2-3; a possible D gene is TRBD1 (6 bases). V lost 6 bases and J lost 2, with 15 bases in between. Looked up from germline, CDR1 is MNHEY and CDR2 is SVGAGI. The CDR3 totals 15 residues. The CDR3 loop is CASRGATGLTDTQYF. The CDR3 DNA reads TGTGCCAGCAGGGGGGCTACGGGCCTCACAGATACGCAGTATTTT.

The V gene is TRBV4-1, the J gene TRBJ1-2; the match to TRBD1 covers 9 bases. J lost 7 bases, V lost 3 bases, and 6 bases had no gene match. CDR3 length: 14 residues. CDR1 is MGHRA, CDR2 YSYEKL, per germline. The CDR3 DNA reads TGCGCCAGCAGCCAGGGACAGGGTATGAGTGGCTACACCTTC. It is translated as CASSQGQGMSGYTF.

The rearrangement joins TRBV15 to TRBJ1-2; 8 bases are shared with TRBD1. This CDR3 is 16 amino acids long. V was clipped by 5 bases and J by 4 bases; unmatched bases: 12. Germline CDR1 LNHNV, CDR2 YYDKDF (reference sequence). DNA for the CDR3: TGTGCCACCAGCGTCGATCAGGGGGCGCCTTCCTATGGCTACACCTTC. Protein product: CATSVDQGAPSYGYTF.

V gene TRBV5-1 combines with J gene TRBJ2-1; D ambiguous. Germline V gives CDR1 SGHRS, CDR2 YFSETQ. This CDR3 spans 11 amino acids. Deletions cut 4 bases from V and 9 bases from J, with 8 bases between. This chain's CDR3 is CASSPGSEQFF. CDR3 coding DNA: TGCGCCAGCAGCCCGGGTTCTGAGCAGTTCTTC.

The chain employs TRBV4-3 and TRBJ2-6; 7 bases match TRBD1. Germline CDR1 reads LGHNA; CDR2 reads YSLEER. This CDR3 spans 16 amino acids. The J segment lost 3 bases and the V segment lost 4 bases, leaving 6 bases of the junction unmatched. The chain's CDR3 is CASSPSGGYGANVLTF. The DNA for the CDR3 is TGCGCCAGCAGCCCCTCAGGGGGATATGGGGCCAACGTCCTGACTTTC.

This clone was recorded only once. This sequence joins TRBV7-9 and TRBJ1-2; D gene uncertain. V shed 5 bases and J shed 4 bases, with 11 bases lying between them. Looked up from germline, CDR1 is SEHNR and CDR2 is FQNEAQ (reference sequence). The CDR3 has 13 amino acids. Here the CDR3 DNA reads TGTGCCAGCAGCCCCTCAGGACTCTATGGCTACACCTTC. Protein: CASSPSGLYGYTF. The complete variable domain, with remaining parts taken from reference TRBV7-9 and TRBJ1-2, reads DTGVSQNPRHKITKRGQNVTFRCDPISEHNRLYWYRQTLGQGPEFLTYFQNEAQLEKSRLLSDRFSAERPKGSFSTLEIQRTEQGDSAMYLCASSPSGLYGYTFGSGTRLTVV.

This rearrangement joins TRBV9 to TRBJ2-1, with D tentatively TRBD2 (5 bases). Between the trimmed V and J ends, which lost 8 bases and 2 bases, there was a span of 11 bases. Germline V gives CDR1 SGDLS, CDR2 YYNGEE. The CDR3 sequence is 13 residues long. The CDR3 loop reads CASAYGTYNEQFF. CDR3 coding DNA: TGTGCCAGTGCGTACGGGACCTACAATGAGCAGTTCTTC.

The rearrangement uses TRBV10-3 and TRBJ2-3; possible D gene TRBD1, 5 bases. From germline, CDR1 is ENHRY and CDR2 SYGVKD. Trimming removed 7 bases at V and 2 bases at J, with 16 bases between. This CDR3 has 15 amino acids. CDR3 in DNA: TGTGCCATCAAGCCGGAGACAGTCTCCACAGATACGCAGTATTTT. Its translation is CAIKPETVSTDTQYF.

This clone was counted once. The chain links TRBV5-6 to TRBJ1-4; D is undetermined. Germline values: CDR1 SGHDT, CDR2 YYEEEE. The CDR3 extends over 15 amino acids. Between the trimmed V and J ends, which lost 0 bases and 6 bases, there was a span of 12 bases. The CDR3 is CASSLAVEAHEKLFF. As DNA, the CDR3 is TGTGCCAGCAGCTTGGCCGTCGAGGCCCATGAAAAACTGTTTTTT.

The J gene is TRBJ2-7, the V gene TRBV7-2; no clear D. The V gene lost 3 bases and the J gene lost 0 bases, with 9 bases spanning the gap. Germline CDR1 SGHTA, CDR2 FQGNSA. The CDR3 covers 14 residues. CDR3 sequence reads: CASSFIGDSYEQYF. The DNA for the CDR3 is TGTGCCAGCAGCTTCATCGGAGACTCCTACGAGCAGTACTTC. Together with reference TRBV7-2 and TRBJ2-7, the CDR3 gives the full variable domain: GAGVSQSPSNKVTEKGKDVELRCDPISGHTALYWYRQSLGQGLEFLIYFQGNSAPDKSGLPSDRFSAERTGGSVSTLTIQRTQQEDSAVYLCASSFIGDSYEQYFGPGTRLTVT.

This clone was counted between two and nine times. The rearrangement joins TRBV19 to TRBJ2-1; 7 nucleotides line up with TRBD2. The CDR3 is 15 amino acids. J lost 9 bases, V lost 7 bases, and 15 bases had no gene match. Germline V gene data show CDR1 as LNHDA and CDR2 as SQIVND (reference sequence). The CDR3 region has the DNA TGTGCCAGTACCCCACCCTTCCGGGGGGTGTTTGAGCAGTTCTTC. It is translated as CASTPPFRGVFEQFF.

The chain uses TRBV9 and TRBJ1-3; no firm D call. This CDR3 is 14 amino acids long. V dropped 0 bases and J dropped 9 bases, with 13 bases sitting between them. CDR1 and CDR2 (germline): SGDLS, YYNGEE. CDR3 region: CASSVDLGDPTIYF. The CDR3 DNA is TGTGCCAGCAGCGTAGATCTGGGCGATCCCACCATATATTTT. The variable domain in full, with the rest retrieved from reference TRBV9 and TRBJ1-3, is DSGVTQTPKHLITATGQRVTLRCSPRSGDLSVYWYQQSLDQGLQFLIQYYNGEERAKGNILERFSAQQFPDLHSELNLSSLELGDSALYFCASSVDLGDPTIYFGEGSWLTVV.

The rearrangement uses TRBV27 and TRBJ2-3; the D gene is possibly TRBD1 (5 bases). Trimming removed 3 bases at V and 0 bases at J, with 7 bases between. The CDR3 spans 14 residues. The germline gives CDR1 MNHEY, CDR2 SMNVEV (reference sequence). This CDR3 reads CASSFSGSTDTQYF. The CDR3 DNA reads TGTGCCAGCAGTTTTTCAGGGAGCACAGATACGCAGTATTTT.

A few counts support this clone. The V call is TRBV4-1, the J call TRBJ1-5; D is unclear. CDR3 size: 15 residues. The germline CDR1 and CDR2 sequences are MGHRA and YSYEKL. Trimming cost V 1 base and J 8 bases, with 15 bases left between them. CDR3 in amino acids: CASSQGVSAREPQHF. The CDR3, as DNA: TGCGCCAGCAGCCAAGGAGTCAGCGCCCGGGAGCCCCAGCATTTT.

In its sample, this clone was seen once. The chain recombines TRBV5-4 with TRBJ2-2; 9 nucleotides line up with TRBD1. The CDR3 is 14 residues long. Germline V gene sequence: CDR1 SGHNT, CDR2 YYREEE (reference sequence). The V and J ends lost 4 bases and 5 bases, in that order; junction bases with no gene match: 3. CDR3 bases: TGTGCCAGCAGCCCGACAGGGGGGACCGGGGAGCTGTTTTTT. Its protein product is CASSPTGGTGELFF.

V gene TRBV7-5 combines with J gene TRBJ1-1. TRBV7-5 constitutes a pseudogene. CDR3 length equals 13 residues. DNA of the CDR3: TGTGCCAGAAGCTCCACGCCGGGGACTGAAGCTTTCTTT. Residues: CARSSTPGTEAFF.

This clone was recorded once. This chain links TRBV9 with TRBJ1-2, with D hard to call. Germline loops: CDR1 SGDLS, CDR2 YYNGEE. This CDR3 is 11 amino acids long. Trimming stripped 3 bases from V and 6 bases from J, with 6 bases between. The CDR3 nucleotides are TGTGCCAGCAGCGCACTAAATGGCTACACCTTC. Residues: CASSALNGYTF.

J is TRBJ2-5 and V is TRBV6-1; 7 bases are a match to TRBD2. From germline, CDR1 is MNHNS and CDR2 SASEGT. Trimming at V came to 0 bases and at J to 2 bases, leaving 9 bases not matched to a gene. The CDR3 is made up of 17 amino acids. CDR3 in amino acids: CASSEAFATSQQETQYF. CDR3 DNA: TGTGCCAGCAGTGAAGCCTTCGCGACTAGCCAACAAGAGACCCAGTACTTC.

This chain uses TRBV19 with TRBJ2-6; D may be TRBD2 (6 bases). CDR1 LNHDA and CDR2 SQIVND come from the germline V gene (reference sequence). Trimming left V 5 bases short and J 0 bases short, with 11 bases between. The CDR3 has 16 residues. The CDR3 is CASSPSEGSGANVLTF. DNA for the CDR3: TGTGCCAGTAGTCCTTCGGAGGGCTCTGGGGCCAACGTCCTGACTTTC.

This chain links TRBV9 with TRBJ2-1, with 14 nucleotides matching TRBD2. V was pared by 3 bases and J by 9 bases, with 5 bases of the junction left unmatched. The CDR3 consists of 15 residues. Germline V gives CDR1 SGDLS, CDR2 YYNGEE. The DNA for the CDR3 is TGTGCCAGCAGCGCCGGGACTAGCGGGGGCCGTGAGCAGTTCTTC. Protein: CASSAGTSGGREQFF.

This clone was observed a single time. The chain links TRBV27 to TRBJ1-1; 9 nucleotides agree with TRBD1. There are 12 residues in the CDR3. CDR1 is MNHEY, CDR2 SMNVEV, per germline (reference sequence). V lost 6 bases to trimming and J lost 7 bases; unmatched junction nucleotides: 3. The CDR3 DNA follows: TGTGCCAGCAGACAGGGGGCCGGTGAAGCTTTCTTT. It translates to CASRQGAGEAFF.